The present TCR beta chain was sequenced within a study of blood T cell repertoires in COVID-19. Study overall: COVID-19 samples from acute and convalescent phases originated in the United States, Italy and Spain. PBMCs, B-cell-depleted T cells, or T cells provided the cDNA or gDNA that made up the material.

Worth noting for this clone: The same CDR3 arises from other DNA sequences in this sample as well.

Germline CDR1 SGHRS, CDR2 YFSETQ. The CDR3 totals 12 residues. Trimming stripped 1 base from V and 5 bases from J, with 6 bases between. Authors' methods: By means of reference gene primer amplification, nucleated cell counts were estimated. The protocol was immunoSEQ multiplex PCR, while the TCRdb copy is restricted to in-frame clones and leaves out a portion. V and J calls and clone size are as listed in that table; D and trimming were resolved from the DNA. Of approximately 170,000 clones in the sample, around 85% were seen once. The TCR comes from a man aged 55 to 70 with active or convalescent COVID-19. The chain recombines TRBV5-1 with TRBJ1-1; D is unclear. Sequenced sample: peripheral blood. CDR3 protein: CASSLRGTEAFF. CDR3 DNA: TGCGCCAGCAGCTTGAGAGGGACTGAAGCTTTCTTT.